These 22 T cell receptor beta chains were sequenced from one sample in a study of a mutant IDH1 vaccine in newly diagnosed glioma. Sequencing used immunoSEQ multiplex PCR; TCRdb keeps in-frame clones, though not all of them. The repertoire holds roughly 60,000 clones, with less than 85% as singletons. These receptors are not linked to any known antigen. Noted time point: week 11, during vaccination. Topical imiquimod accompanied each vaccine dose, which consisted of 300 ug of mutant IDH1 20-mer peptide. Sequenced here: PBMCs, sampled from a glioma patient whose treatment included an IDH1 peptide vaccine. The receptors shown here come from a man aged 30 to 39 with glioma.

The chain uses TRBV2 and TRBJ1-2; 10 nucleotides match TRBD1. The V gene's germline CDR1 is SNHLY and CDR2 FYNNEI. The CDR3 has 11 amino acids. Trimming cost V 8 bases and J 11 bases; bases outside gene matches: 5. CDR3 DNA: TGTGCCAGCTTGTGGGACAGGGGTTACACCTTC. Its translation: CASLWDRGYTF.

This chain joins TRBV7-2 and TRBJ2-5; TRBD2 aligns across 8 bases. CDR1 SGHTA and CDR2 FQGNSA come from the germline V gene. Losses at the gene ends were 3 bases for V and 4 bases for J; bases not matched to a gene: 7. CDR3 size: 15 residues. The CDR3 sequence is CASSFAPLAGETQYF. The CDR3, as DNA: TGTGCCAGCAGCTTCGCCCCGCTAGCGGGAGAGACCCAGTACTTC.

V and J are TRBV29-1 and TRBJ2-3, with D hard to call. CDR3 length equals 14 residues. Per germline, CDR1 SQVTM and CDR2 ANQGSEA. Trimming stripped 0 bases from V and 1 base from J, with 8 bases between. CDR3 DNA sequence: TGCAGCGTTGAAGACCCCCCGGGCACAGATACGCAGTATTTT. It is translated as CSVEDPPGTDTQYF.

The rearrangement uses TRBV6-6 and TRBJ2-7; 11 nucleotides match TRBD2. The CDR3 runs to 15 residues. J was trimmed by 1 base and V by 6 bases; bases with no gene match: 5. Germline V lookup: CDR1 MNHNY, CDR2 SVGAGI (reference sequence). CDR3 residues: CASRPGLAGSYEQYF. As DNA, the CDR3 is TGTGCCAGCAGACCTGGACTAGCGGGTTCCTACGAGCAGTACTTC.

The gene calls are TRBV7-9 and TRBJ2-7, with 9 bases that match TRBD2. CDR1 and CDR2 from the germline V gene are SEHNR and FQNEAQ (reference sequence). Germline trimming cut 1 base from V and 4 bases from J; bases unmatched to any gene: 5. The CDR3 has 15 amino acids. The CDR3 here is CASSLVSSGKYEQYF. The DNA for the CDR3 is TGTGCCAGCAGCTTAGTGTCTAGCGGGAAATACGAGCAGTACTTC.

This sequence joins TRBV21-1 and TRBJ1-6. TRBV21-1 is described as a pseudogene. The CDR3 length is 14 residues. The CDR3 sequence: CARRLGRINSPLHF. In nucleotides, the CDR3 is TGTGCCAGGAGGTTGGGACGGATTAATTCACCCCTCCACTTT.

The CDR3 DNA follows: TGTGCCATCAGTCCGACAGGGGACAATGAAAAACTGTTTTTT. It specifies CAISPTGDNEKLFF. V gene TRBV10-3 combines with J gene TRBJ1-4; 8 bases fit TRBD1. The CDR3 length is 14 residues. With 5 bases clipped from V and 5 bases from J, the junction kept 4 bases outside the gene matches. Germline assignment: CDR1 ENHRY and CDR2 SYGVKD.

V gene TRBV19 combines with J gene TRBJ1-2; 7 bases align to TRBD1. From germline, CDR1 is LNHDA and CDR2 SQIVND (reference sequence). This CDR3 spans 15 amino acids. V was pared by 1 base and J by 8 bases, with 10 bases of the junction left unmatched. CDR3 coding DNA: TGTGCCAGTAGTATAGTACGGGGGGACAGCGGAGGCTACACCTTC. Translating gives CASSIVRGDSGGYTF.

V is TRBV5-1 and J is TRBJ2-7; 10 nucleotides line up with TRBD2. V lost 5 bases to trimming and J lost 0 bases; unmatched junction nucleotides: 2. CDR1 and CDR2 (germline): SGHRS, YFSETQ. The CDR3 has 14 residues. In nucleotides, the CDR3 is TGCGCCAGCAGAGCGGGAGGGATCTCCTACGAGCAGTACTTC. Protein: CASRAGGISYEQYF.

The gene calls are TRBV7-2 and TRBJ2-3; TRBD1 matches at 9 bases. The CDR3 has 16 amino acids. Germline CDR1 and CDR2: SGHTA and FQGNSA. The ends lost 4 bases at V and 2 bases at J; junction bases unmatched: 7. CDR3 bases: TGTGCCAGCAGCTCCGGACAGGGGCCCTTCACAGATACGCAGTATTTT. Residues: CASSSGQGPFTDTQYF.

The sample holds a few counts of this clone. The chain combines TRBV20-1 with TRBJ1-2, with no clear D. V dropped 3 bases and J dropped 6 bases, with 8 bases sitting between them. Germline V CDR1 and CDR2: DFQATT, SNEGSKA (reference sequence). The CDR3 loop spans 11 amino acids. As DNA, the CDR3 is TGCAGTGCTAGCTGGTTTGATGGCTACACCTTC. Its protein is CSASWFDGYTF.

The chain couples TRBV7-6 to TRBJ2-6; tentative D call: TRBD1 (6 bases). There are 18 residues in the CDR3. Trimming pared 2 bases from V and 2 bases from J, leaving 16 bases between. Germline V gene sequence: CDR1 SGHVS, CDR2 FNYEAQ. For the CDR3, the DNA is TGTGCCAGCAGCTTATTTCTCCAGGGGTCGGCTGGGGCCAACGTCCTGACTTTC. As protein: CASSLFLQGSAGANVLTF.

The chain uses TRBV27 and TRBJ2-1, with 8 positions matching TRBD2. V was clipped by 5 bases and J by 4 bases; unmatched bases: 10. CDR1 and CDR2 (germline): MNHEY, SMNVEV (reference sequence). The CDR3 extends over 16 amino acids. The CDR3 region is CASSTTIRGGYNEQFF. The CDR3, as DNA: TGTGCCAGCAGTACCACGATCCGGGGGGGATACAATGAGCAGTTCTTC.

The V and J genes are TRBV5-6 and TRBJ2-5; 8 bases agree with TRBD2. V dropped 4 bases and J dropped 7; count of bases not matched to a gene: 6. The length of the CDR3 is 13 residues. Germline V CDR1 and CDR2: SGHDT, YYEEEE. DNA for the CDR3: TGTGCCAGCAGCCAGGGACTAGGGGTGACCCAGTACTTC. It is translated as CASSQGLGVTQYF.

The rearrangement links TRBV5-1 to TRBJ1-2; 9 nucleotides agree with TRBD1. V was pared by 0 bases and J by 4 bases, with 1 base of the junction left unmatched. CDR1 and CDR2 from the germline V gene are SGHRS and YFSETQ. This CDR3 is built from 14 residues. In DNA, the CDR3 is TGCGCCAGCAGCTTGGAGGGACAGGGCTATGGCTACACCTTC. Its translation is CASSLEGQGYGYTF.

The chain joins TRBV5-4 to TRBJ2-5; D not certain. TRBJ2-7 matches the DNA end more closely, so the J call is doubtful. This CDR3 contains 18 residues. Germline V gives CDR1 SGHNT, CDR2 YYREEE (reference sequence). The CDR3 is CASSSTSGRAAALYEQYF. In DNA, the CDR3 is TGTGCCAGCAGCTCGACGAGTGGTCGGGCCGCCGCCCTCTACGAGCAGTACTTC.

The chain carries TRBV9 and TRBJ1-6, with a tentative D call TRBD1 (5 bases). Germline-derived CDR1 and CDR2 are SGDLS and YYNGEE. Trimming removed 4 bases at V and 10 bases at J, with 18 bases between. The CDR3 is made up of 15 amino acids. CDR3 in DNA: TGTGCCAGCAGCCCTCGAGGACGCGGGGCCTCACCCCTCCACTTT. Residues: CASSPRGRGASPLHF.

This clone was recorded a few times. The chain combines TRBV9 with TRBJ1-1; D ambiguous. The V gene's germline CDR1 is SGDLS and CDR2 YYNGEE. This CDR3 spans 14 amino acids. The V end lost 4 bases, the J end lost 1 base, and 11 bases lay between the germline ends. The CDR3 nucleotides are TGTGCCAGCAGCCAAGGACTCGGGAACACTGAAGCTTTCTTT. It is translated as CASSQGLGNTEAFF.

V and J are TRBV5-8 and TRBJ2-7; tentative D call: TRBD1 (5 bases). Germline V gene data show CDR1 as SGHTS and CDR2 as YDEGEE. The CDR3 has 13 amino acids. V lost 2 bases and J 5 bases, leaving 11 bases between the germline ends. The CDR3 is CASSFNQGNEQYF. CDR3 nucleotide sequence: TGTGCCAGCAGCTTCAACCAGGGAAACGAGCAGTACTTC.

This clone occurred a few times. CDR3 region: CASSTDEPNTEAFF. DNA of the CDR3: TGTGCCAGCAGTACCGACGAACCGAACACTGAAGCTTTCTTT. The rearrangement uses TRBV2 and TRBJ1-1; D gene uncertain. Germline V lookup: CDR1 SNHLY, CDR2 FYNNEI. CDR3 length equals 14 residues. Between the trimmed V and J ends, which lost 5 bases and 1 base, there was a span of 11 bases. Using reference TRBV2 and TRBJ1-1 for the parts outside the CDR3, the full variable domain is EPEVTQTPSHQVTQMGQEVILRCVPISNHLYFYWYRQILGQKVEFLVSFYNNEISEKSEIFDDQFSVERPDGSNFTLKIRSTKLEDSAMYFCASSTDEPNTEAFFGQGTRLTVV.

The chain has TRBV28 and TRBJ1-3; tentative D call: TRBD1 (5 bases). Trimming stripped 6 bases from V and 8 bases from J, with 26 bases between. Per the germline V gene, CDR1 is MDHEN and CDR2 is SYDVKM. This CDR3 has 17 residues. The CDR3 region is CASSPRWGEGWKDTIYF. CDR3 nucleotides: TGTGCCAGCAGCCCGAGGTGGGGGGAGGGTTGGAAGGACACCATATATTTT. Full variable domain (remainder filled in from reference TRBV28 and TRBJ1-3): DVKVTQSSRYLVKRTGEKVFLECVQDMDHENMFWYRQDPGLGLRLIYFSYDVKMKEKGDIPEGYSVSREKKERFSLILESASTNQTSMYLCASSPRWGEGWKDTIYFGEGSWLTVV.

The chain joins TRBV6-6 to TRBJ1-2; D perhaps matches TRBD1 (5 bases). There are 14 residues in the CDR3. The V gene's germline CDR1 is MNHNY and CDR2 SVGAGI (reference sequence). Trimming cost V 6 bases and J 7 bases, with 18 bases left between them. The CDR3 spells CASRPSREGAGYTF. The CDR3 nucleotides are TGTGCCAGCAGGCCCTCGAGGGAAGGGGCTGGCTACACCTTC.